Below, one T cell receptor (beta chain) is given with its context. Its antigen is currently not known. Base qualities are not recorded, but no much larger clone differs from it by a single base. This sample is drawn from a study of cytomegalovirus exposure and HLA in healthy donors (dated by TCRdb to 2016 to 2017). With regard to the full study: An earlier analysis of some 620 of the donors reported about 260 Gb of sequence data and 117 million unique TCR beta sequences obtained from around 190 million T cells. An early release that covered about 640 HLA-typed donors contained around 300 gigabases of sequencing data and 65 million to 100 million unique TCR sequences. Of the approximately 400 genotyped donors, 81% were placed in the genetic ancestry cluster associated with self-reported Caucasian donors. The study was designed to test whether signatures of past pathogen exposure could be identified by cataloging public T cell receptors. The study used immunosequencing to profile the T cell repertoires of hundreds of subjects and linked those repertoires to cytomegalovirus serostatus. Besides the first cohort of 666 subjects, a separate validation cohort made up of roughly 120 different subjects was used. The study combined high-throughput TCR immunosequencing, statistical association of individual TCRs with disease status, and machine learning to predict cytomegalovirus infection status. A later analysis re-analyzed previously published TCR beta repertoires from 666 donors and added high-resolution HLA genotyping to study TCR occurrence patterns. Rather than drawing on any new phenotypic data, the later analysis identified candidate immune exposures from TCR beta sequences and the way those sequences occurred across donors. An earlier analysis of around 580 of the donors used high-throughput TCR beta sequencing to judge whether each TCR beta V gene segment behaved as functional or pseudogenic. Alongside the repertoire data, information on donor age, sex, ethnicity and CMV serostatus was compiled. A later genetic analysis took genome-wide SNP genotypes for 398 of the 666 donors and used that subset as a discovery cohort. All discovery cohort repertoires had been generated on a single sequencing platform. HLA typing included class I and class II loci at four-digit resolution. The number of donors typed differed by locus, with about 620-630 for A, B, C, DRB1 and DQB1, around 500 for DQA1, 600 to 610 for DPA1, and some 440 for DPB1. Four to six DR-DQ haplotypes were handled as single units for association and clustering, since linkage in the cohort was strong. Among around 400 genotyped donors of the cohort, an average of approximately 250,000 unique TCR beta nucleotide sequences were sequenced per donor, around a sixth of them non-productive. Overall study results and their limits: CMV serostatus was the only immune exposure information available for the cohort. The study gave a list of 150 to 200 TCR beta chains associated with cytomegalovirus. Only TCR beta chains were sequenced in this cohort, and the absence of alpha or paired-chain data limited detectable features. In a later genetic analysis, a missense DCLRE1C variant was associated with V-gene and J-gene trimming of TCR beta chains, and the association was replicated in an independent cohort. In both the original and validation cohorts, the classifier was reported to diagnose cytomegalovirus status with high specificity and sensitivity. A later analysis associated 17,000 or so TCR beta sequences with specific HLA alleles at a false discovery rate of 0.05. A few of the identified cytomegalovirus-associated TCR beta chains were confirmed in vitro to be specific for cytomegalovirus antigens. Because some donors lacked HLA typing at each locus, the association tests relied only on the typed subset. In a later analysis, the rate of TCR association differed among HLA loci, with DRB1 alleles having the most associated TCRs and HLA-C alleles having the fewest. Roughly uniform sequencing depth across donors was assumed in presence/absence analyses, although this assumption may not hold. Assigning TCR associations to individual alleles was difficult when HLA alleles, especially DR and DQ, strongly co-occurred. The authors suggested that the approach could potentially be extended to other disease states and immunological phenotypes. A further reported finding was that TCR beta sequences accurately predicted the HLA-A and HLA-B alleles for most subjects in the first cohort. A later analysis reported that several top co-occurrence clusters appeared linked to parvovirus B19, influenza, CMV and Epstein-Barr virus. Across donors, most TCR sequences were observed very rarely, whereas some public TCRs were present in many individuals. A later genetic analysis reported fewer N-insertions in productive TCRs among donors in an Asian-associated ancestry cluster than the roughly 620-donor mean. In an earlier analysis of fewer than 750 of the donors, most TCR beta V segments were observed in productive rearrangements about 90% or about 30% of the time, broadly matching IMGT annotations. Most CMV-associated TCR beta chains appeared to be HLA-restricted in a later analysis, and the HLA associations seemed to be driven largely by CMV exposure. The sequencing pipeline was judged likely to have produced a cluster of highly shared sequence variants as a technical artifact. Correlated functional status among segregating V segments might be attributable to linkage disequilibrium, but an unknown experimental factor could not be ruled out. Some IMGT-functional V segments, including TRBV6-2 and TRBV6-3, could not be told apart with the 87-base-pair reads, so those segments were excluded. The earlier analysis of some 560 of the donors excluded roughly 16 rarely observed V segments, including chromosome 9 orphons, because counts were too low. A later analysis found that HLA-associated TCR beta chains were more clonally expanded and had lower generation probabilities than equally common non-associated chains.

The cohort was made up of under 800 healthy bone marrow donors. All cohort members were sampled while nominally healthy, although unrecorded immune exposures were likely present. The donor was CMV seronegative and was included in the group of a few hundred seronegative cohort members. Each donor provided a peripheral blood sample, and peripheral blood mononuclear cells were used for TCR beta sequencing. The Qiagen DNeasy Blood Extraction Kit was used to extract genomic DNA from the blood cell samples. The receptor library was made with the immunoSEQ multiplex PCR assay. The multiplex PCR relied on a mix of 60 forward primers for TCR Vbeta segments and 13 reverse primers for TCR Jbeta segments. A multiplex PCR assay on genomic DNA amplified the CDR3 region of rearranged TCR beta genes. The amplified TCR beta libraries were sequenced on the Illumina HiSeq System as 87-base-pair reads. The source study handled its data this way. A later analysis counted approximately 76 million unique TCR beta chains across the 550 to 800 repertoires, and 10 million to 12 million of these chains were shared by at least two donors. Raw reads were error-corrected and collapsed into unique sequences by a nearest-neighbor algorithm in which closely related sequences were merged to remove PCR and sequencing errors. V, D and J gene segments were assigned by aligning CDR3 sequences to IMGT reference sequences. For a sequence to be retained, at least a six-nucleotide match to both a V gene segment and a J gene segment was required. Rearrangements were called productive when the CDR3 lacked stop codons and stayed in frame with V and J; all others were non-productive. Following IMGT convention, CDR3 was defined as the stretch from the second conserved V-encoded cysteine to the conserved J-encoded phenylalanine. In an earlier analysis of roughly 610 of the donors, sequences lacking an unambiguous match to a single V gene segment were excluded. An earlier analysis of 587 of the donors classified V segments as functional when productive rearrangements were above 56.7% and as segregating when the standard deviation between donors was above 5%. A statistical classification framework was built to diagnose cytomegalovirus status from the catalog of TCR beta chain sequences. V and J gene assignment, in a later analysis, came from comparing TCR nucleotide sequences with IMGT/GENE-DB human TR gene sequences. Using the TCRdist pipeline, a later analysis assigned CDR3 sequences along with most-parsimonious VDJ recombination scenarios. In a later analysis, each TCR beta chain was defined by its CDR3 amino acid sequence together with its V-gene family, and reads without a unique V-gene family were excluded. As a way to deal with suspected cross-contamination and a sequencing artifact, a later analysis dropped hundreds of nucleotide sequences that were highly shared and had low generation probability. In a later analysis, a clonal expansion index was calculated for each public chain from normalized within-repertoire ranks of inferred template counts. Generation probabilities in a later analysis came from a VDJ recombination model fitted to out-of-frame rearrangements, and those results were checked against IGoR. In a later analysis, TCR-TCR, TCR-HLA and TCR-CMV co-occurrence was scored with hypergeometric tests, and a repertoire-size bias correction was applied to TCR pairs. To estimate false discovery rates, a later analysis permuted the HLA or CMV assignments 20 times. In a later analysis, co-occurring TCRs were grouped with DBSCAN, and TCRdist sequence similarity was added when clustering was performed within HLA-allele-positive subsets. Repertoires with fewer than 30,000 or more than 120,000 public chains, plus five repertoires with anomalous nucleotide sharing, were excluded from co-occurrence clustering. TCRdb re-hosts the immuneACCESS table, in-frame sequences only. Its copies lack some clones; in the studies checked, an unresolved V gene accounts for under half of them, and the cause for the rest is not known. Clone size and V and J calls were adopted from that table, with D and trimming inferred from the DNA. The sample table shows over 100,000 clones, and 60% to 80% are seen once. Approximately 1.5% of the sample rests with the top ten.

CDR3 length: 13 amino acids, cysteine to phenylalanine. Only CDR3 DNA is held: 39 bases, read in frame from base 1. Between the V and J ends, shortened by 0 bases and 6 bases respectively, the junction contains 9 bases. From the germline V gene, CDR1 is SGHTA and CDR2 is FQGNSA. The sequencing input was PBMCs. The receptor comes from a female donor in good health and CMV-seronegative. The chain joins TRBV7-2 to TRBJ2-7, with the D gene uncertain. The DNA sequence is TGTGCCAGCAGCTTAGCGCATAGTACCGAGCAGTACTTC. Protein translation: CASSLAHSTEQYF. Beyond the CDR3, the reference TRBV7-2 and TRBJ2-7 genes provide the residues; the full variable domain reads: GAGVSQSPSNKVTEKGKDVELRCDPISGHTALYWYRQSLGQGLEFLIYFQGNSAPDKSGLPSDRFSAERTGGSVSTLTIQRTQQEDSAVYLCASSLAHSTEQYFGPGTRLTVT.